This T cell receptor beta chain is drawn from a study of long-term antiretroviral therapy in people with HIV. Study information: Specimens dating back about a decade before the 2015 immediate-ART recommendation are the oldest included.

Study-level findings and limits: Blood, drawn from the mid-2000s to the late 2010s, may reflect older ART regimens. Dominant in the repertoire at all time points were clones expanded before ART. Following ART, diversity rose but still fell short of transplant donor controls.

A remark on this clone: Antigen: not known.

The assay used was immunoSEQ (version v3.0), run at survey level. The repertoire was sequenced with immunoSEQ multiplex PCR; TCRdb's copy has only in-frame clones and lacks some. This sample has 15,000 to 20,000 clones; around nine tenths occur once, and the top ten carry about 10%. The germline V gene encodes CDR1 SGHAT and CDR2 FQNNGV. Trimming cost V 5 bases and J 0 bases, with 14 bases left between them. The CDR3 has 16 residues. Sequences were derived from unsorted PBMCs, sampled 0.5 years after starting antiretroviral therapy. The chain couples TRBV11-2 to TRBJ1-3, with TRBD1 as a possible D gene (6 bases). This TCR was recovered from a man in his forties with HIV. CDR3 in DNA: TGTGCCAGCAGCACGGACAGAGCTTTCTCTGGAAACACCATATATTTT. Translation gives CASSTDRAFSGNTIYF.